The clone carrying this T cell receptor (beta chain) was counted many times. Its target is not known. CDR1 SQVTM and CDR2 ANQGSEA come from the germline V gene. The CDR3 is 14 amino acids. With 4 bases clipped from V and 5 bases from J, the junction kept 3 bases outside the gene matches. Time point specified: healthy volunteer bleed at 6 weeks. The total RNA was obtained from whole blood that was not fractionated. The data originate from a study of human T cells and chemical hapten exposure. Study in general: From small differences in pooled library volume came most of the variation in per-sample TCR yields. Study outcomes and limitations: Sensitizing to DPC left TCRs with a frequency above 1 in 1000 unaltered.

During construction of the library, unique molecular identifiers were attached to individual cDNA molecules for quantitative, reproducible TCR counting. As handled by the study authors: Between about 23,224 and 700,000 TCRs appeared in each sample, and the median stood at around 92,000. TCRdb re-analysed the RACE reads in MiXCR, keeping a single row per CDR3 protein. The authors' filters were not applied to this entry. The table records fewer than 50,000 distinct CDR3 sequences, around 4% of them present only once. The chain has TRBV29-1 and TRBJ2-5, with 14 nucleotides matching TRBD2. The receptor was isolated from a human donor in good health. Some clones in this sample may be carry-over from other donors' samples. Material for sequencing was whole blood. The DNA for the CDR3 is TGCAGCGTTGGTTGGACTAGCGGGGGGGAGACCCAGTACTTC. Its protein product is CSVGWTSGGETQYF.